The T cell receptor beta chain described here comes from a study of T cells after yellow fever vaccination. Each CDR3 protein is one row after TCRdb ran MiXCR on the 5' RACE reads. The sample shows approximately 580,000 distinct CDR3 sequences, roughly 17% of them seen only once. General study results and limits: The secondary response showed a weaker magnitude and a faster peak, day 5 versus 15. Post-booster repertoires again held most primary-vaccination clones (about 96% CD4, roughly 89% CD8).

This clonotype turned up a few times. The antigen is unknown. Germline CDR1 is SGHAT and CDR2 is FQNNGV. The CDR3 has 15 residues. With 5 bases clipped from V and 2 bases from J, the junction kept 5 bases outside the gene matches. The chain combines TRBV11-2 with TRBJ1-2; 10 bases are shared with TRBD1. The source was PBMCs, collected about 5 days after the first yellow fever vaccination. The TCR comes from a man younger than 35 who received the YFV17D yellow fever vaccine. CDR3 region: CASSGGQGQNYGYTF. CDR3 DNA sequence: TGTGCCAGCAGCGGGGGACAGGGGCAGAACTATGGCTACACCTTC.